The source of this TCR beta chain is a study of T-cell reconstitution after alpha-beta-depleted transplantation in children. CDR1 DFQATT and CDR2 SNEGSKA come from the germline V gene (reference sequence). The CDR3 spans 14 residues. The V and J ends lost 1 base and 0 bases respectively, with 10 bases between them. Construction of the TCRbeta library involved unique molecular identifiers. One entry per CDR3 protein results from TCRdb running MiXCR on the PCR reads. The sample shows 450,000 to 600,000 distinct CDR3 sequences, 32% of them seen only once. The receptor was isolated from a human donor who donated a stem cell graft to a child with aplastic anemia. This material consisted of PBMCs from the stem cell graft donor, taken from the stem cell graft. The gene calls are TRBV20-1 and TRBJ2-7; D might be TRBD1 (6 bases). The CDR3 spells CSARGGPSSYEQYF. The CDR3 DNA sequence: TGCAGTGCTAGAGGGGGGCCGAGCTCCTACGAGCAGTACTTC.